This T cell receptor (beta chain) was identified in a study of T cells after yellow fever vaccination. Study findings and constraints: Post-booster repertoires again held most primary-vaccination clones (about 96% CD4, 85% to 90% CD8). Abundant contaminating clonotypes from the bulk population could appear in FACS-sorted repertoires. A faster peak, day 5 versus 15, was reached by the weaker secondary response.

This clonotype came up many times. Antigen unknown. CDR3 length equals 14 residues. The V segment lost 5 bases and the J segment 7 bases; nucleotides outside the gene matches: 7. The germline gives CDR1 DFQATT, CDR2 SNEGSKA (reference sequence). Template-switching 5'RACE yielded the TCR cDNA; a universal primer site and UMIs were added in the process. TCRdb used MiXCR to reprocess the 5' RACE reads, holding one entry per CDR3 protein. The sample holds hundreds of thousands of distinct CDR3 sequences; roughly 3.5% are singletons and the top ten take about a quarter. The sequencing here drew on PBMCs, taken on the day of the yellow fever booster vaccination. The source is a man in his late teens or twenties who received the YFV17D yellow fever vaccine. V usage is TRBV20-1 and J usage is TRBJ1-4, with TRBD1 matching 10 bases. This chain's CDR3 is CSAQPGQGFEKLFF. Here the CDR3 DNA reads TGCAGTGCTCAACCGGGACAGGGGTTTGAAAAACTGTTTTTT.